This is a list of T cell receptor beta chains from one sample in a study of neurological immune-mediated disorders. In TCRdb, the 5' RACE reads were re-called with MiXCR into one record per CDR3 protein. The repertoire has 53,000 or so distinct CDR3 sequences, 9.5% to 15% of them found once; the top ten carry roughly 10%. The sample comprised PBMCs. These receptor sequences come from a woman aged 60-75 years with HTLV-1-associated myelopathy (HAM/TSP). Each CDR3 is given with its conserved first and last residue. A D gene is named only where the DNA matches it firmly. Clone size is not always given. Where it is, it says once, few, many or a class for expanded clones.

J gene	V gene	clone size	D gene	CDR3 protein	CDR3 DNA
TRBJ2-1	TRBV3-1	many	TRBD1	CASSQDRGNEQFF	TGTGCCAGCAGCCAGGACAGGGGGAATGAGCAGTTCTTC
TRBJ2-5	TRBV2	many	-	CASGEETQYF	TGTGCCAGCGGGGAAGAGACCCAGTACTTC
TRBJ2-7	TRBV12-3/TRBV12-4	many	-	CASSLRGGQVEQYF	TGTGCCAGCAGTTTAAGGGGGGGTCAGGTCGAGCAGTACTTC
TRBJ2-7	TRBV10-3	many	-	CAISGTASYEQYF	TGTGCCATCAGTGGGACAGCTTCCTACGAGCAGTACTTC
TRBJ2-7	TRBV6-2/TRBV6-3	many	TRBD1	CASSYSPVRTGRSEQYF	TGTGCCAGCAGTTACTCACCGGTCCGGACAGGGAGGTCCGAGCAGTACTTC
TRBJ2-7	TRBV6-5	many	TRBD2	CASSAPRLAGDRYEQYF	TGTGCCAGCAGCGCACCCCGACTAGCGGGAGATCGTTACGAGCAGTACTTC
TRBJ2-5	TRBV14	few	TRBD2	CASSLSSGRPAETQYF	TGTGCCAGCAGTCTATCTAGCGGGAGGCCGGCAGAGACCCAGTACTTC
TRBJ2-2	TRBV7-9	few	TRBD1	CASQGQGRSGELFF	TGTGCCAGCCAAGGACAGGGGAGGTCCGGGGAGCTGTTTTTT
TRBJ1-4	TRBV20-1	many	-	CSAREGPWRNEKLFF	TGCAGTGCTAGAGAGGGACCCTGGAGAAATGAAAAACTGTTTTTT
TRBJ2-2	TRBV5-4	-	TRBD2	CASSQAGGWTGELSF	TGTGCCAGCAGTCAAGCGGGAGGGTGGACCGGGGAGCTGTCTTTT
TRBJ1-5	TRBV19	many	TRBD1	CASSFRDSSNQPQHF	TGTGCCAGTAGTTTCCGGGACAGTAGCAATCAGCCCCAGCATTTT
TRBJ2-7	TRBV7-2	many	TRBD2	CASSLVGGSGNEQYF	TGTGCCAGCAGCTTAGTAGGCGGGAGTGGGAACGAGCAGTACTTC
TRBJ2-5	TRBV4-2	many	TRBD1	CASSQDAGTGGWETQYF	TGTGCCAGCAGCCAAGACGCGGGGACAGGGGGTTGGGAGACCCAGTACTTC
TRBJ2-3	TRBV3-1	many	-	CASSQSPQWRDTQYF	TGTGCCAGCAGCCAATCCCCGCAGTGGCGGGATACGCAGTATTTT
TRBJ1-1	TRBV20-1	-	TRBD1	CSAPQGGQSKNTEAFF	TGCAGTGCGCCCCAGGGGGGACAGAGTAAGAACACTGAAGCTTTCTTT
TRBJ2-7	TRBV5-1	many	TRBD2	CASSRGTSGTYEQYF	TGCGCCAGCAGCCGCGGGACTAGCGGGACCTACGAGCAGTACTTC
TRBJ1-1	TRBV5-1	many	-	CASSLTGDTEAFF	TGCGCCAGCAGCTTGACTGGGGACACTGAAGCTTTCTTT
TRBJ2-7	TRBV12-3/TRBV12-4	many	TRBD1	CASTKTGTYEQYF	TGTGCCAGCACCAAGACAGGGACCTACGAGCAGTACTTC
TRBJ2-3	TRBV2	-	-	CASSERQGRTDTQYF	TGTGCCAGCAGTGAGCGGCAGGGGAGGACAGATACGCAGTATTTT
TRBJ2-5	TRBV11-2	many	-	CASSRGAGLGETQYF	TGTGCCAGCAGCCGAGGGGCCGGGCTGGGGGAGACCCAGTACTTC
TRBJ2-1	TRBV5-1	many	-	CASRFVGRVNDQFF	TGCGCCAGCAGGTTTGTGGGGCGGGTCAATGATCAGTTCTTC
TRBJ2-2	TRBV28	many	-	CASTPGRHGELFF	TGTGCCAGCACCCCTGGACGACACGGGGAGCTGTTTTTT
TRBJ2-5	TRBV7-2	many	TRBD2	CASSYSGSGGETQYF	TGTGCCAGCAGCTATAGCGGGAGTGGGGGAGAGACCCAGTACTTC
TRBJ1-6	TRBV7-8	many	-	CASSLEGTSPLHF	TGTGCCAGCAGCTTAGAAGGGACTTCACCCCTCCACTTT
TRBJ2-1	TRBV20-1	many	TRBD2	CSARPAGRGNEQFF	TGCAGTGCTAGACCGGCCGGGAGGGGCAATGAGCAGTTCTTC
TRBJ1-1	TRBV7-2	many	-	CASSLGRSLNTEAFF	TGTGCCAGCAGCTTAGGGCGCTCTCTGAACACTGAAGCTTTCTTT
TRBJ2-1	TRBV20-1	few	-	CSARASTGTGSYNEQFF	TGCAGTGCTAGAGCCTCGACAGGGACTGGGAGCTACAATGAGCAGTTCTTC
TRBJ1-3	TRBV20-1	many	-	CSASGRGTGNTIYF	TGCAGTGCTAGCGGCAGGGGCACTGGAAACACCATATATTTT
TRBJ2-7	TRBV29-1	many	-	CSVEAQGPNEQYF	TGCAGCGTTGAAGCCCAGGGGCCAAACGAGCAGTACTTC
TRBJ2-7	TRBV4-1	many	-	CASSQGLVGYEQYF	TGCGCCAGCAGCCAAGGACTAGTCGGGTACGAGCAGTACTTC
TRBJ1-1	TRBV28	few	-	CASTVGLGAGSFF	-
TRBJ2-7	TRBV20-1	many	-	CSSIPPGLSYEQYF	TGCAGTTCCATACCACCGGGTCTCTCCTACGAGCAGTACTTC
TRBJ2-2	TRBV20-1	many	-	CSARRLGRTGELFF	TGCAGTGCTAGACGCCTTGGACGGACCGGGGAGCTGTTTTTT
TRBJ2-5	TRBV15	-	-	CATSNRLFQETQYF	TGTGCCACCAGCAACCGACTTTTCCAAGAGACCCAGTACTTC
TRBJ2-3	TRBV7-3	-	-	CASSPGGSTDAQYF	TGTGCCAGCAGCCCTGGAGGCAGCACAGATGCGCAGTATTTT
TRBJ2-5	TRBV5-1	many	TRBD2	CASSLAASGRETQYF	TGCGCCAGCAGCTTGGCCGCTAGCGGGAGAGAGACCCAGTACTTC